The source of this T cell receptor beta chain is a study of blood T cell repertoires in COVID-19. Study background: Samples came from the United States, Italy and Spain, spanning acute and convalescent COVID-19. Sources were T cells, B-cell-depleted T cells, or PBMCs; the material itself was cDNA or gDNA.

The CDR3 runs 15 residues. J gave up 0 bases and V 5 bases, and 2 bases lay outside the gene matches. Germline CDR1 and CDR2: MNHEY and SVGAGI. As handled by the study authors: Reference gene primer amplification in the assay estimated nucleated cell counts. The method was immunoSEQ multiplex PCR; TCRdb's version includes in-frame clones alone and lacks a portion of them. V and J calls and clone size come straight from that table; D and trimming were deduced from the DNA. The table records some 110,000 clones, approximately 80% of them present only once. The chain joins TRBV6-5 to TRBJ2-1; TRBD2 matches 9 bases. The receptor was isolated from a woman aged 60-75 years with acute or convalescent COVID-19. The sample comprised peripheral blood. The CDR3 DNA follows: TGTGCCAGCAGTCGGACTAGCGACTCCTACAATGAGCAGTTCTTC. Translation gives CASSRTSDSYNEQFF.